This entry lists 22 T cell receptor beta chains sequenced from one sample in a study of T cells in Graves' hyperthyroidism and ophthalmopathy (dated by TCRdb to the late 2010s). Receptors were amplified or captured by multiplex PCR. The instrument given in TCRdb is Illumina HiSeq 2000. The TCR beta CDR3 regions were amplified from RNA transcripts. A first-round RT-PCR of the TCR CDR3 used the HTBI primer set with the Qiagen OneStep RT-PCR kit. TCRdb reprocessing: public reads trimmed at Q25 with fastp, clones called with MiXCR, in-frame beta chains kept. Every distinct CDR3 protein forms one entry, paired with its most common genes and DNA. The sample data list roughly 570,000 distinct CDR3 sequences, and around 45% of these were observed just once. The ten largest clones take up around 20% of the sample. Sequenced input: peripheral blood or thyroid tissue (not recorded which). Source of these receptors: an adult woman with Graves' disease, either hyperthyroidism or ophthalmopathy (not recorded which).

Many counts were recorded for this clonotype. The V and J genes are TRBV7-2 and TRBJ1-2; no firm D call. CDR3 length equals 16 residues. Trimming cost V 2 bases and J 0 bases, with 13 bases left between them. CDR1 and CDR2 from the germline V gene are SGHTA and FQGNSA. CDR3 coding DNA: TGTGCCAGCAGCTTAAGGGATGGCGGCACTAACTATGGCTACACCTTC. Translating it yields CASSLRDGGTNYGYTF.

The CDR3 spells CASSLVSGLVTEQFF. The CDR3, as DNA: TGCGCCAGCAGCTTGGTGTCAGGGTTGGTCACTGAGCAGTTCTTC. The V and J genes are TRBV5-1 and TRBJ2-1; D may be TRBD1 (5 bases). Germline CDR1 is SGHRS and CDR2 is YFSETQ. The ends were cut back, 0 bases at V and 9 bases at J, with 16 bases in the middle. The CDR3 totals 15 residues.

The chain carries TRBV19 and TRBJ1-1; 7 nucleotides agree with TRBD1. V shed 7 bases, J shed 5 bases, and the junction held 7 bases outside the gene matches. This CDR3 is built from 13 residues. CDR1 and CDR2 (germline): LNHDA, SQIVND (reference sequence). CDR3 residues: CASNHLDRTEAFF. CDR3 nucleotides: TGTGCCAGTAACCACTTGGACAGGACTGAAGCTTTCTTT.

This clonotype was observed at least ten times. The V gene is TRBV4-1, the J gene TRBJ1-5, with D hard to call. CDR1 is MGHRA, CDR2 YSYEKL, per germline. The V end was cut by 4 bases, the J end by 1 base, with 14 bases between. The CDR3 has 16 amino acids. The CDR3 DNA is TGCGCCAGCAGCCGGGCGCTTGGCAGCAGCAATCAGCCCCAGCATTTT. Amino acids: CASSRALGSSNQPQHF.

The table lists this clonotype with a few counts. The CDR3 loop reads CASSSGTGDPHSGNTIYF. CDR3 bases: TGTGCCAGCAGCTCCGGGACAGGGGACCCCCACTCTGGAAACACCATATATTTT. The chain recombines TRBV13 with TRBJ1-3, with 10 bases lining up with TRBD1. This CDR3 is built from 18 residues. The germline gives CDR1 PRHDT, CDR2 FYEKMQ (reference sequence). The ends lost 4 bases at V and 0 bases at J; junction bases unmatched: 9.

Ten or more counts support this clonotype. This chain's CDR3 is CASGNSPLHF. In DNA, the CDR3 is TGTGCCAGCGGAAATTCACCCCTCCACTTT. The genes are TRBV2 and TRBJ1-6; D is ambiguous. Per the germline V gene, CDR1 is SNHLY and CDR2 is FYNNEI. The CDR3 length is 10 residues. Trimming took 8 bases from V and 7 from J, leaving 3 bases between them.

In its sample, this clonotype was seen once. One junction end does not reproduce the germline sequence, and a read error may be involved. The rearrangement uses TRBV7-3 and TRBJ2-7; tentative D call: TRBD2 (7 bases). Germline V lookup: CDR1 SGHTA, CDR2 FQGTGA. This CDR3 is 12 amino acids long. The DNA of the CDR3 is TGTGCCAGCAGCCCAGGGAGGGGGGAGCTGTACTTC. This encodes CASSPGRGELYF. Drawing the rest from reference TRBV7-3 and TRBJ2-7, the complete variable domain is GAGVSQTPSNKVTEKGKYVELRCDPISGHTALYWYRQSLGQGPEFLIYFQGTGAADDSGLPNDRFFAVRPEGSVSTLKIQRTERGDSAVYLCASSPGRGELYFGPGTRLTVT.

The V gene is TRBV5-1, the J gene TRBJ2-7; D may be TRBD1 or TRBD2 (5 bases each). The CDR3 extends over 12 amino acids. Trimming removed 4 bases from V and 6 bases from J, with 11 bases in between. Germline-derived CDR1 and CDR2 are SGHRS and YFSETQ. The CDR3 here is CASSPGTFEQYF. The DNA for the CDR3 is TGCGCCAGCAGCCCGGGGACCTTCGAGCAGTACTTC.

The CDR3, as DNA: TGTGCCAGCAGCTCTCCGGGGACTACAACAGATACGCAGTATTTT. It translates to CASSSPGTTTDTQYF. The chain joins TRBV7-9 to TRBJ2-3; 7 bases are a match to TRBD2. V trimming: 4 bases; J trimming: 3 bases; junction bases outside the gene matches: 7. This CDR3 comprises 15 residues. Germline V gene data show CDR1 as SEHNR and CDR2 as FQNEAQ (reference sequence).

This clonotype came up once. The chain carries TRBV10-3 and TRBJ2-7; 9 bases line up with TRBD2. The junction had 8 bases not matched to a gene; V was cut back by 10 bases and J by 1 base. CDR1 and CDR2 from the germline V gene are ENHRY and SYGVKD. The CDR3 runs to 14 residues. The CDR3 protein is CATSGTSWSYEQYF. In DNA, the CDR3 is TGTGCCACCTCCGGGACTAGCTGGTCCTACGAGCAGTACTTC.

V usage is TRBV28 and J usage is TRBJ2-2, with a weak D call TRBD1 (5 bases). Germline CDR1 and CDR2: MDHEN and SYDVKM. Trimming pared 6 bases from V and 5 bases from J, leaving 13 bases between. The CDR3 contains 14 residues. In DNA, the CDR3 is TGTGCCAGCAGCAGGACAATAGGGACCGGGGAGCTGTTTTTT. Residues: CASSRTIGTGELFF.

The rearrangement links TRBV7-2 to TRBJ1-1; 7 bases map to TRBD1. The length of the CDR3 is 17 residues. The J segment lost 0 bases and the V segment lost 5 bases, leaving 12 bases of the junction unmatched. Germline-derived CDR1 and CDR2 are SGHTA and FQGNSA. The CDR3 is CASSPRLAGTVNTEAFF. The DNA of the CDR3 is TGTGCCAGCAGCCCTCGCCTAGCGGGGACAGTGAACACTGAAGCTTTCTTT.

The V gene is TRBV7-3, the J gene TRBJ1-1, with D possibly being TRBD1 (5 bases). V lost 5 bases, J lost 10 bases, and 11 bases lay in between. This CDR3 contains 11 residues. Per germline, CDR1 SGHTA and CDR2 FQGTGA. This chain's CDR3 is CASSPSGAAFF. The CDR3 DNA reads TGTGCCAGCAGCCCAAGTGGGGCAGCTTTCTTT.

This clonotype appeared many times. The chain links TRBV20-1 to TRBJ1-2; D gene uncertain. This CDR3 is 12 amino acids long. V was cut by 2 bases and J by 8 bases, with 12 bases left in between. Germline V lookup: CDR1 DFQATT, CDR2 SNEGSKA (reference sequence). The CDR3 DNA follows: TGCAGTGCTAGATCATATCCCGGGGGCTACACCTTC. This translates into CSARSYPGGYTF.

This clonotype came up many times. The J gene is TRBJ2-2, the V gene TRBV11-1; D not certain. Germline assignment: CDR1 SGHAT and CDR2 FQDESV (reference sequence). The CDR3 has 18 amino acids. Trimming took 5 bases from V and 6 from J, leaving 25 bases between them. The CDR3 sequence is CASSPPRRHWTLPGELFF. The CDR3 DNA sequence: TGTGCCAGCAGCCCACCTAGAAGGCACTGGACCCTACCCGGGGAGCTGTTTTTT.

This clonotype was counted ten times or more. The chain couples TRBV5-1 to TRBJ2-2; D remains unclear. V lost 4 bases to trimming and J lost 3 bases, with 13 bases between them. The CDR3 totals 15 residues. The V gene's germline CDR1 is SGHRS and CDR2 YFSETQ. CDR3 in amino acids: CASSPPGIYTGELFF. In DNA form, the CDR3 reads TGCGCCAGCAGCCCACCCGGTATCTACACCGGGGAGCTGTTTTTT.

V usage is TRBV24-1 and J usage is TRBJ1-2, with D maybe TRBD1 (6 bases). This CDR3 spans 14 amino acids. Germline CDR1 and CDR2: KGHDR and SFDVKD. V lost 4 bases, J lost 8 bases, and 16 bases lay in between. The CDR3 bases are TGTGCCACCAGTGAAAGGTCAGGGGTTCGGGGCTACACCTTC. Translating it yields CATSERSGVRGYTF.

This clonotype appeared once. V gene TRBV24-1 combines with J gene TRBJ1-5, with 7 bases fitting TRBD1. Germline V gene lookup returns CDR1 KGHDR and CDR2 SFDVKD. V dropped 4 bases and J dropped 9; count of bases not matched to a gene: 8. The CDR3 runs 14 residues. CDR3 bases: TGTGCCACCAGTGACTGGGACAGCTTTCGGCCCCAGCATTTT. Its translation is CATSDWDSFRPQHF.

Concerning this clonotype: One base away lies a much larger clone, so this may be a sequencing read error. The rearrangement uses TRBV4-1 and TRBJ2-7; D remains ambiguous. Germline CDR1 reads MGHRA; CDR2 reads YSYEKL. The CDR3 extends over 16 amino acids. Trimming took off 2 bases at V and 2 bases at J, with 16 bases between the two ends. The CDR3, as DNA: TGCGCCAGCAGCCAAATGTCACCTCCAAGCCCCTACGAGCAGTACTTC. Translation: CASSQMSPPSPYEQYF.

This clonotype was detected a few times. The chain is built from TRBV6-1 and TRBJ1-3, with D possibly TRBD1 on 6 matching bases. CDR3 length equals 15 residues. CDR1 and CDR2 from the germline V gene are MNHNS and SASEGT. The V and J ends lost 8 bases and 2 bases respectively, with 16 bases between them. CDR3 protein: CASAPSSGAGNTIYF. Written as DNA, the CDR3 is TGTGCCAGCGCGCCCTCCTCAGGGGCTGGAAACACCATATATTTT.

This clonotype was picked up one time. This chain links TRBV2 with TRBJ1-2; tentative D call: TRBD1 (6 bases). CDR3 length equals 16 residues. The V gene lost 6 bases and the J gene lost 7 bases, with 24 bases spanning the gap. Germline V gene sequence: CDR1 SNHLY, CDR2 FYNNEI. This CDR3 reads CASSLPYRDRSGGYTF. Written as DNA, the CDR3 is TGTGCCAGCAGCTTGCCCTACAGGGATAGATCCGGTGGCTACACCTTC.

The chain links TRBV20-1 to TRBJ1-5; weak D call: TRBD1 (5 bases). The CDR3 is made up of 16 amino acids. The V and J ends lost 1 base and 4 bases respectively, with 17 bases between them. CDR1 is DFQATT, CDR2 SNEGSKA, per germline (reference sequence). The CDR3 spells CSARGPTGGKNQPQHF. In DNA, the CDR3 is TGCAGTGCTAGAGGCCCCACAGGCGGGAAAAATCAGCCCCAGCATTTT.